The 26 T cell receptor beta chains in this list originate from one sample, sequenced in a study of PD-L1 blockade in urothelial cancer. Data came from immunoSEQ multiplex PCR; TCRdb stores just in-frame clones and leaves some out. The table lists approximately 32,000 clones, roughly 87% of them singletons. The starting material was PBMCs, obtained around atezolizumab (anti-PD-L1) treatment. These receptors were obtained from a man in his sixties or seventies with urothelial cancer.

The chain combines TRBV5-4 with TRBJ2-7, with a tentative D call TRBD2 (6 bases). Trimming pared 3 bases from V and 5 bases from J, leaving 18 bases between. CDR1 is SGHNT, CDR2 YYREEE, per germline (reference sequence). This CDR3 is 15 amino acids long. Here the CDR3 reads CASSSLGGAQNEQYF. In nucleotides, the CDR3 is TGTGCCAGCAGCTCCCTCGGAGGGGCCCAGAACGAGCAGTACTTC.

J is TRBJ1-2 and V is TRBV7-9, with D perhaps TRBD1 (5 bases). The CDR3 has 14 residues. With 5 bases removed from V and 4 bases from J, the gap between germline ends came to 14 bases. Germline V gives CDR1 SEHNR, CDR2 FQNEAQ (reference sequence). CDR3 protein: CASSLKKGLYGYTF. In DNA, the CDR3 is TGTGCCAGCAGCCTAAAGAAGGGACTCTATGGCTACACCTTC.

The chain couples TRBV28 to TRBJ1-2; tentatively, D is TRBD1 (6 bases). Trimming took off 8 bases at V and 1 base at J, with 17 bases between the two ends. The CDR3 runs to 15 residues. Germline V CDR1 and CDR2: MDHEN, SYDVKM. The CDR3, as DNA: TGTGCCAGCGGCCTACAGGGAAACCTTAACTATGGCTACACCTTC. Protein sequence: CASGLQGNLNYGYTF.

In its sample, this clone was seen a few times. V and J are TRBV28 and TRBJ1-2, with 7 bases aligning to TRBD1. Trimming took 5 bases from V and 4 from J; bases not matched to a gene: 4. Per the germline V gene, CDR1 is MDHEN and CDR2 is SYDVKM. The CDR3 runs to 13 residues. CDR3 sequence (DNA): TGTGCCAGCAGTCCGACAGGGTCCTATGGCTACACCTTC. This codes for CASSPTGSYGYTF.

The chain employs TRBV28 and TRBJ1-2; D gene ambiguous. Germline V gene data show CDR1 as MDHEN and CDR2 as SYDVKM. The CDR3 has 14 residues. The ends were cut back, 6 bases at V and 7 bases at J, with 18 bases in the middle. The CDR3 is CASRLSYPLPGYTF. The CDR3 nucleotides are TGTGCCAGCAGACTTAGCTACCCCCTCCCTGGCTACACCTTC.

This chain uses TRBV19 with TRBJ2-3, with 10 bases fitting TRBD2. V shed 7 bases and J 3 bases; nucleotides not matched to a gene: 13. This CDR3 is 17 amino acids long. Per germline, CDR1 LNHDA and CDR2 SQIVND (reference sequence). The DNA of the CDR3 is TGTGCCAGTACCCTCGGGGCTAGCGGGAGAGGAACAGATACGCAGTATTTT. This encodes CASTLGASGRGTDTQYF.

V is TRBV4-2 and J is TRBJ1-1; D uncertain. This CDR3 spans 14 amino acids. The germline V and J ends were trimmed by 8 bases and 1 base, with 14 bases remaining between them. In germline, CDR1 is LGHNA, CDR2 YNFKEQ. CDR3 bases: TGTGCCAGCCGGGGAGACGGGTCGAACACTGAAGCTTTCTTT. Translated: CASRGDGSNTEAFF.

The V call is TRBV14, the J call TRBJ2-1; TRBD2 matches 7 bases. V was clipped by 6 bases and J by 3 bases; unmatched bases: 8. Germline CDR1 is SGHDN and CDR2 is FVKESK. The CDR3 totals 15 residues. The CDR3: CASRKGLADYNEQFF. The DNA for the CDR3 is TGTGCCAGCAGGAAGGGGCTAGCGGACTACAATGAGCAGTTCTTC.

The chain links TRBV29-1 to TRBJ1-1, with D possibly TRBD1 on 6 matching bases. The CDR3 is made up of 13 amino acids. CDR1 and CDR2 (germline): SQVTM, ANQGSEA. The V gene lost 7 bases and the J gene lost 6 bases, with 18 bases spanning the gap. This chain's CDR3 is CSGRRGGEAEAFF. CDR3 bases: TGCAGCGGGAGAAGGGGGGGGGAGGCTGAAGCTTTCTTT.

The V gene is TRBV5-1, the J gene TRBJ2-7; tentatively, D is TRBD1 (6 bases). Germline V gene sequence: CDR1 SGHRS, CDR2 YFSETQ. V shed 4 bases and J shed 3 bases, with 14 bases lying between them. The CDR3 is 14 amino acids. As DNA, the CDR3 is TGCGCCAGCAGCCAACAGGGTTACAACTACGAGCAGTACTTC. Translating it yields CASSQQGYNYEQYF.

V usage is TRBV5-1 and J usage is TRBJ1-2, with D maybe TRBD1 (6 bases). CDR3 size: 14 residues. Germline V gives CDR1 SGHRS, CDR2 YFSETQ. Trimming pared 4 bases from V and 2 bases from J, leaving 12 bases between. The CDR3, as DNA: TGCGCCAGCAGCCCCCGGGACATGAACTATGGCTACACCTTC. The encoded protein is CASSPRDMNYGYTF.

The J gene is TRBJ1-6, the V gene TRBV25-1; no clear D gene. The germline CDR1 and CDR2 sequences are MGHDK and SYGVNS. Trimming took off 2 bases at V and 10 bases at J, with 12 bases between the two ends. The CDR3 length is 14 residues. This CDR3 reads CASSENSFRSPLHF. CDR3 nucleotides: TGTGCCAGCAGTGAAAACAGCTTCAGGTCACCCCTCCACTTT.

The chain couples TRBV9 to TRBJ2-3; D is possibly TRBD2 (7 bases). The CDR3 loop spans 17 amino acids. CDR1 SGDLS and CDR2 YYNGEE come from the germline V gene. V was trimmed by 4 bases and J by 2 bases, leaving 20 bases between them. DNA for the CDR3: TGTGCCAGCAGCACGAGAGGGGGGGTAGACCTCACAGATACGCAGTATTTT. Translating it yields CASSTRGGVDLTDTQYF.

The chain has TRBV6-5 and TRBJ2-1, with D perhaps matching TRBD2 (6 bases). The CDR3 spans 14 residues. Germline V gene sequence: CDR1 MNHEY, CDR2 SVGAGI. The V gene lost 5 bases and the J gene lost 10 bases, with 18 bases spanning the gap. CDR3 region: CASSPPGAGREQFF. Here the CDR3 DNA reads TGTGCCAGCAGTCCTCCAGGAGCGGGCCGGGAGCAGTTCTTC.

The J gene is TRBJ2-2, the V gene TRBV9, with 13 bases matching TRBD2. CDR1 is SGDLS, CDR2 YYNGEE, per germline. V gave up 4 bases and J gave up 6 bases; unmatched junction bases: 6. The CDR3 length is 16 residues. The DNA for the CDR3 is TGTGCCAGCAGCCCGAGGACTAGCGGGAGTTCCGGGGAGCTGTTTTTT. This encodes CASSPRTSGSSGELFF. The full variable domain, completed using reference TRBV9 and TRBJ2-2, is DSGVTQTPKHLITATGQRVTLRCSPRSGDLSVYWYQQSLDQGLQFLIQYYNGEERAKGNILERFSAQQFPDLHSELNLSSLELGDSALYFCASSPRTSGSSGELFFGEGSRLTVL.

The chain has TRBV27 and TRBJ2-1, with a tentative D call TRBD2 (6 bases). V lost 2 bases to trimming and J lost 7 bases, with 15 bases between them. The CDR3 has 15 amino acids. CDR1 and CDR2 (germline): MNHEY, SMNVEV (reference sequence). In DNA, the CDR3 is TGTGCCAGCAGTTTAGGGGCGGGGCTAAGGAATGAGCAGTTCTTC. This encodes CASSLGAGLRNEQFF.

The V and J genes are TRBV4-2 and TRBJ2-1; 12 nucleotides agree with TRBD2. Germline CDR1 is LGHNA and CDR2 is YNFKEQ. The CDR3 covers 18 residues. Trimming removed 0 bases from V and 3 bases from J; junction bases left unmatched: 6. The CDR3 coding sequence is TGTGCCAGCAGCCAAGACCTCGCTAGCGGGGGGGGCTACAATGAGCAGTTCTTC. Encoded protein: CASSQDLASGGGYNEQFF.

This chain connects TRBV5-6 to TRBJ2-7, with 9 bases that match TRBD1. This CDR3 comprises 14 residues. V was pared by 2 bases and J by 3 bases, with 3 bases of the junction left unmatched. Germline loops: CDR1 SGHDT, CDR2 YYEEEE. In DNA form, the CDR3 reads TGTGCCAGCAGCTTTTCGACAGGGGGCTACGAGCAGTACTTC. Encoded protein: CASSFSTGGYEQYF.

The gene calls are TRBV27 and TRBJ1-4; D not certain. Germline V gene lookup returns CDR1 MNHEY and CDR2 SMNVEV (reference sequence). The CDR3 loop spans 13 amino acids. Trimming pared 4 bases from V and 8 bases from J, leaving 11 bases between. The CDR3 spells CASSSPPREKLFF. The CDR3 DNA follows: TGTGCCAGCAGTTCCCCTCCTAGGGAAAAACTGTTTTTT.

The CDR3: CASSLLRHYEQGQYF. The CDR3 bases are TGTGCCAGCAGCTTGCTCCGCCACTACGAGCAAGGGCAGTACTTC. The gene calls are TRBV7-8 and TRBJ2-7, with D hard to call. The V gene's germline CDR1 is SGHVS and CDR2 FQNEAQ. The CDR3 consists of 15 residues. The V gene lost 3 bases and the J gene lost 9 bases, with 21 bases spanning the gap. The whole variable domain, remainder taken from reference TRBV7-8 and TRBJ2-7, is GAGVSQSPRYKVAKRGQDVALRCDPISGHVSLFWYQQALGQGPEFLTYFQNEAQLDKSGLPSDRFFAERPEGSVSTLKIQRTQQEDSAVYLCASSLLRHYEQGQYFGPGTRLTVT.

This clone has more than one count but fewer than ten. The J gene is TRBJ2-7, the V gene TRBV6-1, with D possibly matching TRBD2 (6 bases). Germline values: CDR1 MNHNS, CDR2 SASEGT. CDR3 length: 14 residues. V was trimmed by 6 bases and J by 0 bases, leaving 12 bases between them. This chain's CDR3 is CASSVAAGSYEQYF. Here the CDR3 DNA reads TGTGCCAGCAGCGTAGCAGCGGGCTCCTACGAGCAGTACTTC.

The genes are TRBV9 and TRBJ2-7, with 14 bases that match TRBD2. Trimming removed 3 bases from V and 2 bases from J; junction bases left unmatched: 1. This CDR3 has 15 amino acids. CDR1 is SGDLS, CDR2 YYNGEE, per germline. The CDR3 loop is CASSATSGGAYEQYF. In nucleotides, the CDR3 is TGTGCCAGCAGCGCGACTAGCGGGGGGGCCTACGAGCAGTACTTC.

V gene TRBV5-4 combines with J gene TRBJ2-1, with a possible D match to TRBD1 (8 bases). The CDR3 sequence is 15 residues long. V dropped 3 bases and J dropped 5 bases, with 15 bases sitting between them. The germline gives CDR1 SGHNT, CDR2 YYREEE (reference sequence). In DNA, the CDR3 is TGTGCCAGCAGCTCTAGACAGGGGAGGGACAATGAGCAGTTCTTC. Translation: CASSSRQGRDNEQFF.

The rearrangement uses TRBV19 and TRBJ2-1, with 12 bases aligning to TRBD1. After removal of 1 base from V and 8 bases from J, the junction contained 9 bases not matched to a gene. The germline CDR1 and CDR2 sequences are LNHDA and SQIVND (reference sequence). The CDR3 length is 17 residues. The CDR3 loop reads CASSIVGTGGAGDEQFF. CDR3 DNA sequence: TGTGCCAGTAGTATAGTGGGGACAGGGGGCGCGGGGGATGAGCAGTTCTTC.

In its sample, this clone was seen a few times. This rearrangement joins TRBV19 to TRBJ1-1; 7 bases match TRBD1. Germline lookup yields CDR1 LNHDA and CDR2 SQIVND (reference sequence). The CDR3 runs to 15 residues. With V trimmed by 3 bases and J by 0 bases, 4 bases remained unmatched. This CDR3 is CASSIQGGMNTEAFF. For the CDR3, the DNA is TGTGCCAGTAGTATCCAGGGGGGTATGAACACTGAAGCTTTCTTT.

The chain links TRBV2 to TRBJ1-1; TRBD1 agrees at 9 bases. There are 14 residues in the CDR3. Looked up from germline, CDR1 is SNHLY and CDR2 is FYNNEI. Trimming at V came to 6 bases and at J to 2 bases, leaving 4 bases not matched to a gene. CDR3 amino acids: CASRGTGRNTEAFF. The CDR3 coding sequence is TGTGCCAGCAGGGGGACAGGGCGAAACACTGAAGCTTTCTTT. Full variable domain (remainder filled in from reference TRBV2 and TRBJ1-1): EPEVTQTPSHQVTQMGQEVILRCVPISNHLYFYWYRQILGQKVEFLVSFYNNEISEKSEIFDDQFSVERPDGSNFTLKIRSTKLEDSAMYFCASRGTGRNTEAFFGQGTRLTVV.